The 20 T cell receptor beta chains presented below share a single source sample, sequenced in a study of blood T cell repertoires in COVID-19. Libraries were prepared by immunoSEQ multiplex PCR; TCRdb keeps only in-frame clonotypes and omits some of them. Of approximately 670,000 clones detected, more than 80% appear once; the ten largest clones hold roughly 0.25%. Sequencing input: peripheral blood. The receptors shown here come from a young woman with acute or convalescent COVID-19.

The V gene is TRBV14, the J gene TRBJ2-3; D unclear. The CDR3 extends over 15 amino acids. V shed 4 bases and J shed 6 bases, with 17 bases lying between them. CDR1 and CDR2 from the germline V gene are SGHDN and FVKESK. CDR3 in DNA: TGTGCCAGCAGCCGTATTATTATTAGTCCGGATACGCAGTATTTT. It specifies CASSRIIISPDTQYF.

The gene calls are TRBV11-3 and TRBJ2-1; the D gene is possibly TRBD2 (6 bases). The germline V gene encodes CDR1 SGHNT and CDR2 YENEEA. Trimming removed 4 bases at V and 4 bases at J, with 14 bases between. There are 15 residues in the CDR3. This CDR3 is CASSWSRAGYNEQFF. The DNA for the CDR3 is TGTGCCAGCAGCTGGTCGCGGGCGGGGTACAATGAGCAGTTCTTC.

The J gene is TRBJ2-3, the V gene TRBV9; tentative D call: TRBD1 (6 bases). The CDR3 consists of 16 residues. V was cut by 3 bases and J by 2 bases, with 16 bases left in between. The germline gives CDR1 SGDLS, CDR2 YYNGEE. The chain's CDR3 is CASSEGGGQFTDTQYF. The CDR3 DNA is TGTGCCAGCAGCGAAGGGGGTGGACAATTCACAGATACGCAGTATTTT.

With respect to this clone: Other DNA sequences in the same sample also yield this CDR3. The chain recombines TRBV12-3 or TRBV12-4 with TRBJ1-1; D gene ambiguous. V lost 6 bases to trimming and J lost 2 bases, with 4 bases between them. The CDR3 runs to 11 residues. CDR3 bases: TGTGCCAGCAGCTCCAACACTGAAGCTTTCTTT. Its translation: CASSSNTEAFF.

The chain combines TRBV24-1 with TRBJ1-5; possibly TRBD1 for D (6 bases). V shed 2 bases and J shed 5 bases, with 18 bases lying between them. The CDR3 is made up of 17 amino acids. Germline CDR1 reads KGHDR; CDR2 reads SFDVKD. The chain's CDR3 is CATSDSRGGVTYQPQHF. CDR3 DNA sequence: TGTGCCACCAGTGATTCCAGGGGTGGAGTAACATATCAGCCCCAGCATTTT.

This chain uses TRBV5-1 with TRBJ2-5; 15 bases match TRBD2. With 4 bases clipped from V and 5 bases from J, the junction kept 9 bases outside the gene matches. Germline V gene data show CDR1 as SGHRS and CDR2 as YFSETQ. The CDR3 is 17 amino acids. CDR3 sequence: CASSLGLAGGPRETQYF. The CDR3 nucleotides are TGCGCCAGCAGCCTTGGACTAGCGGGGGGGCCTAGGGAGACCCAGTACTTC. Variable domain in full (rest from reference TRBV5-1 and TRBJ2-5): KAGVTQTPRYLIKTRGQQVTLSCSPISGHRSVSWYQQTPGQGLQFLFEYFSETQRNKGNFPGRFSGRQFSNSRSEMNVSTLELGDSALYLCASSLGLAGGPRETQYFGPGTRLLVL.

The CDR3 is CASSSWRGTGELFF. For the CDR3, the DNA is TGTGCCAGCAGCTCGTGGCGGGGCACCGGGGAGCTGTTTTTT. This chain connects TRBV11-2 to TRBJ2-2; D possibly corresponds to TRBD2 (6 bases). The CDR3 totals 14 residues. Looked up from germline, CDR1 is SGHAT and CDR2 is FQNNGV. V was pared by 4 bases and J by 4 bases, with 10 bases between.

V gene TRBV7-9 combines with J gene TRBJ1-2; the match to TRBD1 covers 8 bases. Germline V gene sequence: CDR1 SEHNR, CDR2 FQNEAQ (reference sequence). J lost 2 bases, V lost 5 bases, and 4 bases had no gene match. The CDR3 is 14 residues long. The CDR3 reads CASSTRDRNYGYTF. CDR3 coding DNA: TGTGCCAGCAGCACGAGGGACAGGAACTATGGCTACACCTTC.

This clone was observed once. The chain links TRBV7-7 to TRBJ2-7; 9 nucleotides match TRBD1. The trim removed 5 bases at V and 4 bases at J, leaving 6 bases unmatched. The germline V gene encodes CDR1 SSHAT and CDR2 FNYEAQ (reference sequence). This CDR3 has 14 amino acids. The chain's CDR3 is CASSPGTGKYEQYF. In nucleotides, the CDR3 is TGTGCCAGCAGCCCGGGGACAGGGAAATACGAGCAGTACTTC.

Worth noting for this clone: Other DNA sequences from this sample encode an identical CDR3 as well. The chain employs TRBV12-3 or TRBV12-4 and TRBJ1-1; D gene uncertain. The V gene lost 3 bases and the J gene lost 1 base, with 6 bases spanning the gap. The CDR3 runs 13 residues. In DNA form, the CDR3 reads TGTGCCAGCAGTTTTACGGGGAACACTGAAGCTTTCTTT. The encoded protein is CASSFTGNTEAFF.

The gene calls are TRBV5-6 and TRBJ1-2, with D maybe TRBD1 (6 bases). Germline loops: CDR1 SGHDT, CDR2 YYEEEE. CDR3 length equals 12 residues. The V end lost 10 bases, the J end lost 4 bases, and 14 bases lay between the germline ends. CDR3 sequence: CAFGRGGYGYTF. CDR3 sequence (DNA): TGTGCCTTCGGGAGGGGGGGCTATGGCTACACCTTC.

This clone was seen only once. V usage is TRBV2 and J usage is TRBJ1-1; 7 bases agree with TRBD1. The CDR3 runs to 13 residues. J was trimmed by 7 bases and V by 3 bases; bases with no gene match: 5. Germline V gene data show CDR1 as SNHLY and CDR2 as FYNNEI. CDR3 DNA: TGTGCCAGCAGTGACCCCGGGACAGTTGAAGCTTTCTTT. Translation: CASSDPGTVEAFF.

The CDR3 DNA is TGTGCCTGGAGTGACCACATTAGCAATCAGCCCCAGCATTTT. As protein: CAWSDHISNQPQHF. J is TRBJ1-5 and V is TRBV30; D is undetermined. Germline loops: CDR1 GTSNPN, CDR2 SVGIG (reference sequence). V lost 1 base and J 0 bases, leaving 7 bases between the germline ends. The CDR3 length is 14 residues.

J is TRBJ1-2 and V is TRBV29-1; tentative D call: TRBD1 (5 bases). From germline, CDR1 is SQVTM and CDR2 ANQGSEA. The V end was cut by 3 bases, the J end by 0 bases, with 14 bases between. The CDR3 totals 15 residues. The chain's CDR3 is CSVDYSGAPNYGYTF. Here the CDR3 DNA reads TGCAGCGTTGACTACAGTGGGGCCCCTAACTATGGCTACACCTTC.

The chain is built from TRBV5-1 and TRBJ2-2, with D tentatively TRBD1 (6 bases). Trimming cost V 0 bases and J 0 bases, with 15 bases left between them. CDR1 SGHRS and CDR2 YFSETQ come from the germline V gene. The CDR3 extends over 18 amino acids. CDR3 sequence: CASSLAFTGIANTGELFF. The DNA of the CDR3 is TGCGCCAGCAGCTTGGCCTTTACAGGGATTGCGAACACCGGGGAGCTGTTTTTT.

The genes are TRBV3-1 (or the pseudogene TRBV3-2) and TRBJ2-1; D is ambiguous. V lost 4 bases, J lost 6 bases, and 4 bases lay in between. This CDR3 spans 11 amino acids. Germline V gene lookup returns CDR1 LGHDT and CDR2 YNNKEL (reference sequence). The CDR3 DNA reads TGTGCCAGCAGCCTACTCAATGAGCAGTTCTTC. Its translation: CASSLLNEQFF.

The chain carries TRBV5-1 and TRBJ2-7, with a tentative D call TRBD2 (5 bases). Germline loops: CDR1 SGHRS, CDR2 YFSETQ. With 3 bases removed from V and 5 bases from J, the gap between germline ends came to 9 bases. The CDR3 length is 12 residues. This chain's CDR3 is CASSYPGDEQYF. CDR3 DNA sequence: TGCGCCAGCAGCTACCCCGGGGACGAGCAGTACTTC.

About this clone: Other nucleotide sequences in the sample specify the same CDR3. The chain is built from TRBV7-2 and TRBJ1-1; D ambiguous. V shed 3 bases and J shed 2 bases, with 7 bases lying between them. Germline V gene sequence: CDR1 SGHTA, CDR2 FQGNSA. This CDR3 region has 13 residues. The CDR3: CASSLSGNTEAFF. DNA of the CDR3: TGTGCCAGCAGCTTGAGCGGTAACACTGAAGCTTTCTTT.

This clone was seen a handful of times. V usage is TRBV28 and J usage is TRBJ1-5, with a tentative D call TRBD1 (6 bases). Per germline, CDR1 MDHEN and CDR2 SYDVKM. This CDR3 is built from 18 residues. The V and J ends lost 2 bases and 7 bases respectively, with 24 bases between them. CDR3 in amino acids: CASSLVRIGQGLGQPQHF. Written as DNA, the CDR3 is TGTGCCAGCAGTTTAGTAAGGATTGGGCAGGGGCTTGGGCAGCCCCAGCATTTT.

The chain joins TRBV5-1 to TRBJ2-3; a possible D gene is TRBD2 (6 bases). Germline lookup yields CDR1 SGHRS and CDR2 YFSETQ. The CDR3 has 15 amino acids. Trimming cost V 0 bases and J 4 bases, with 12 bases left between them. The CDR3 is CASSLEGGAADTQYF. In DNA form, the CDR3 reads TGCGCCAGCAGCTTGGAAGGCGGGGCGGCAGATACGCAGTATTTT.